Presented here are 7 T cell receptor beta chains from one specimen sequenced in a study of metastatic and nonmetastatic thyroid tumors. TCRdb reassembled clones from the PCR reads with MiXCR. The sample shows under 60,000 clones, approximately 20% of them seen only once. Not a single patient had been given any form of treatment at any point before undergoing thyroid surgery. Sequencing was done on a sample of blood. The origin of the receptors is a male donor with papillary thyroid cancer or a benign thyroid nodule (not recorded which). Some clones in this sample may be carry-over from other donors' samples.

DNA for the CDR3: TGTGCCTGGAGGCCCGGGACTGGCGGAGATACGCAGTATTTT. Translating it yields CAWRPGTGGDTQYF. The chain couples TRBV30 to TRBJ2-3; possibly TRBD2 for D (6 bases). CDR3 length: 14 amino acids. The V end lost 3 bases, the J end lost 5 bases, and 15 bases lay between the germline ends. Germline V gene data show CDR1 as GTSNPN and CDR2 as SVGIG (reference sequence).

Many counts were recorded for this clone. This sequence joins TRBV12-3 or TRBV12-4 and TRBJ1-1; D is unresolved. V lost 5 bases to trimming and J lost 5 bases, with 15 bases between them. This CDR3 comprises 14 residues. The chain's CDR3 is CASSPRTFGTEAFF. CDR3 nucleotides: TGTGCCAGCAGTCCCAGGACCTTTGGAACTGAAGCTTTCTTT.

The chain employs TRBV20-1 and TRBJ2-7; possibly TRBD1 for D (6 bases). The CDR3 is 12 residues long. Germline assignment: CDR1 DFQATT and CDR2 SNEGSKA (reference sequence). V gave up 6 bases and J gave up 2 bases, with 11 bases separating them. The CDR3 loop reads CSANDRTYEQYF. For the CDR3, the DNA is TGCAGTGCAAATGACAGGACCTACGAGCAGTACTTC.

Details on this clone: This may come from a read error, since a much larger clone is one base off. The V and J genes are TRBV2 and TRBJ2-7; TRBD2 is a possible D gene (6 bases). CDR3 length: 15 residues. The ends were cut back, 3 bases at V and 5 bases at J, with 17 bases in the middle. Germline V CDR1 and CDR2: SNHLY, FYNNEI. In DNA, the CDR3 is TGTGCCAGCAGTGATTGTTCCGGGAGACCCCACGAGCAGTACTTC. This sequence encodes CASSDCSGRPHEQYF.

This clone was counted ten times or more. The chain recombines TRBV30 with TRBJ2-3; weak D call: TRBD2 (5 bases). The CDR3 consists of 15 residues. Germline V gene data show CDR1 as GTSNPN and CDR2 as SVGIG (reference sequence). Trimming stripped 0 bases from V and 2 bases from J, with 12 bases between. CDR3 residues: CAWSVRGILTDTQYF. CDR3 DNA sequence: TGTGCCTGGAGTGTACGAGGGATCCTCACAGATACGCAGTATTTT.

This clone was recorded a few times. The rearrangement uses TRBV6-6 and TRBJ2-6, with no clear D. V dropped 0 bases and J dropped 0 bases, with 12 bases sitting between them. Germline assignment: CDR1 MNHNY and CDR2 SVGAGI (reference sequence). The CDR3 length is 18 residues. In DNA, the CDR3 is TGTGCCAGCAGTTACTCGAATACAGCCGGCTCTGGGGCCAACGTCCTGACTTTC. Translated: CASSYSNTAGSGANVLTF.

This clone was found many times. The chain joins TRBV6-2 or TRBV6-3 to TRBJ2-3; maybe TRBD2 (5 bases). Germline CDR1 reads MNHEY; CDR2 reads SVGEGT. CDR3 length equals 17 residues. V lost 5 bases to trimming and J lost 2 bases, with 20 bases between them. CDR3 amino acids: CASSRRTGGVNTDTQYF. The DNA for the CDR3 is TGTGCCAGCAGTAGGAGGACCGGCGGCGTTAACACAGATACGCAGTATTTT.